In this sample, the clone carrying this T cell receptor (beta chain) turned up a few times. As yet, its antigen is unknown. This CDR3 comprises 16 residues. Germline assignment: CDR1 MNHNS and CDR2 SASEGT. V lost 6 bases to trimming and J lost 4 bases; unmatched junction nucleotides: 12. This sample was taken from a study of vaccination and CD4 T cells after COVID-19. The treatment: roughly ten-day PBMC culture with coronavirus spike peptide pools or control peptides (ViraFEST assay). Sequencing of the DNA from cultured CD4+ T cells was carried out with the Oncomine TCR Beta short-read assay. TCRdb recomputed calls from the PCR reads with MiXCR, one row per CDR3 protein. The sample yields around 4,200 distinct CDR3 sequences, 48% seen once.

The specimen was CD4+ T cells from blood, cultured in vitro. The chain has TRBV6-1 and TRBJ1-1, with 9 positions matching TRBD1. This TCR was sampled from a human donor who had recovered from COVID-19. CDR3 sequence reads: CASRDPNRGLGTEAFF. CDR3 sequence (DNA): TGTGCCAGCAGGGACCCTAACAGGGGGCTAGGCACTGAAGCTTTCTTT.